A selection of T cell receptor beta chains follows, all from one sample in a study of T cell changes during pregnancy in multiple sclerosis. Libraries were prepared by immunoSEQ multiplex PCR; TCRdb keeps only in-frame clonotypes and omits some of them. The table includes some 100,000 clones, about 90% detected once. The sample here was peripheral blood, taken after pregnancy. Receptor source: a female donor with multiple sclerosis, enrolled in a pregnancy study. CDR3s include the opening cysteine and the closing phenylalanine or tryptophan. D genes are given only for firm matches. A row's size may be missing; if present it is once, few, many or a size class.

CDR3 protein: CASSLDFGGGTEAFF; CDR3 DNA: TGTGCCAGTAGTCTGGATTTTGGGGGCGGCACTGAAGCTTTCTTT; clone size: NA; V gene: TRBV19; J gene: TRBJ1-1; D gene: NA
CDR3 protein: CASIYQGYYGYTF; CDR3 DNA: TGTGCCAGCATTTACCAGGGTTACTATGGCTACACCTTC; clone size: NA; V gene: TRBV2; J gene: TRBJ1-2; D gene: NA
CDR3 protein: CASSFLGGSHPSYEQYF; CDR3 DNA: TGCGCCAGCAGCTTCCTCGGGGGTAGCCATCCGTCCTACGAGCAGTACTTC; clone size: NA; V gene: TRBV5-1; J gene: TRBJ2-7; D gene: NA
CDR3 protein: CASSDESSSYNEQFF; CDR3 DNA: TGTGCCAGCAGTGACGAGTCAAGCTCCTACAATGAGCAGTTCTTC; clone size: NA; V gene: TRBV6-4; J gene: TRBJ2-1; D gene: NA
CDR3 protein: CASSLGQGIYEQYF; CDR3 DNA: TGTGCCAGCAGCTTGGGACAGGGTATCTACGAGCAGTACTTC; clone size: NA; V gene: TRBV5-5; J gene: TRBJ2-7; D gene: TRBD1
CDR3 protein: CASSPGSMNTEAFF; CDR3 DNA: TGTGCCAGCAGTCCAGGGTCGATGAACACTGAAGCTTTCTTT; clone size: NA; V gene: TRBV6-5; J gene: TRBJ1-1; D gene: NA
CDR3 protein: CAISGTVDSPLHF; CDR3 DNA: TGTGCCATCTCCGGGACAGTAGATTCACCCCTCCACTTT; clone size: NA; V gene: TRBV28; J gene: TRBJ1-6; D gene: TRBD1
CDR3 protein: CASSQPSGWSYNEQFF; CDR3 DNA: TGTGCCAGCAGTCAGCCTTCCGGGTGGTCCTACAATGAGCAGTTCTTC; clone size: NA; V gene: TRBV2; J gene: TRBJ2-1; D gene: NA
CDR3 protein: CASSSPPSWAGLGAFF; CDR3 DNA: TGTGCCAGCAGCTCTCCACCCTCCTGGGCGGGGTTGGGAGCTTTCTTT; clone size: NA; V gene: TRBV7-2; J gene: TRBJ1-1; D gene: NA
CDR3 protein: CAIRGGQVQREQYF; CDR3 DNA: TGTGCCATCAGGGGGGGACAGGTTCAGCGCGAGCAGTACTTC; clone size: NA; V gene: TRBV10-3; J gene: TRBJ2-7; D gene: TRBD1
CDR3 protein: CASLKGRFETEAFF; CDR3 DNA: TGTGCCAGTTTAAAGGGGCGGTTTGAGACTGAAGCTTTCTTT; clone size: once; V gene: TRBV19; J gene: TRBJ1-1; D gene: NA
CDR3 protein: CASSSGGRDIQYF; CDR3 DNA: TGCGCCAGCAGCTCCGGAGGGCGGGACATTCAGTACTTC; clone size: once; V gene: TRBV5-1; J gene: TRBJ2-4; D gene: NA
CDR3 protein: CASSQARSTSGNTIYF; CDR3 DNA: TGTGCCAGCAGCCAGGCCAGGTCAACCTCTGGAAACACCATATATTTT; clone size: NA; V gene: TRBV12-1; J gene: TRBJ1-3; D gene: NA
CDR3 protein: CASRAQRVGYGYTF; CDR3 DNA: TGTGCCAGCAGAGCTCAGCGGGTGGGGTATGGCTACACCTTC; clone size: NA; V gene: TRBV27; J gene: TRBJ1-2; D gene: NA
CDR3 protein: CASSLARQTAGNTIYF; CDR3 DNA: TGCGCCAGCAGCTTGGCCAGACAGACGGCTGGAAACACCATATATTTT; clone size: NA; V gene: TRBV5-1; J gene: TRBJ1-3; D gene: NA
CDR3 protein: CASSPQGADSPLHF; CDR3 DNA: TGTGCCAGCTCACCCCAGGGGGCCGATTCACCCCTCCACTTT; clone size: NA; V gene: TRBV18; J gene: TRBJ1-6; D gene: TRBD1
CDR3 protein: CASSRQGANSPLHF; CDR3 DNA: TGTGCCAGCAGCAGACAGGGGGCTAATTCACCCCTCCACTTT; clone size: NA; V gene: TRBV14; J gene: TRBJ1-6; D gene: TRBD1
CDR3 protein: CAWSDDNNSPLHF; CDR3 DNA: TGTGCCTGGAGCGATGACAACAATTCACCCCTCCACTTT; clone size: few; V gene: TRBV30; J gene: TRBJ1-6; D gene: NA
CDR3 protein: CASSPRGTGVYGYTF; CDR3 DNA: TGCGCCAGCAGCCCCAGGGGGACAGGGGTCTATGGCTACACCTTC; clone size: NA; V gene: TRBV4-1; J gene: TRBJ1-2; D gene: TRBD1
CDR3 protein: CASSFWTGGEETQYF; CDR3 DNA: TGTGCCAGCAGTTTTTGGACAGGGGGCGAAGAGACCCAGTACTTC; clone size: NA; V gene: TRBV27; J gene: TRBJ2-5; D gene: TRBD1
CDR3 protein: CASSYGQGKDEQFF; CDR3 DNA: TGTGCCAGCAGTTACGGACAGGGGAAAGATGAGCAGTTCTTC; clone size: NA; V gene: TRBV6-5; J gene: TRBJ2-1; D gene: TRBD1
CDR3 protein: CASSQGASTEAFF; CDR3 DNA: TGTGCCAGTAGTCAGGGGGCGAGTACTGAAGCTTTCTTT; clone size: NA; V gene: TRBV19; J gene: TRBJ1-1; D gene: TRBD1
CDR3 protein: CATSPGGHGLDEQYF; CDR3 DNA: TGTGCCACCAGCCCGGGGGGGCATGGCCTGGACGAGCAGTACTTC; clone size: NA; V gene: TRBV15; J gene: TRBJ2-7; D gene: TRBD2
CDR3 protein: CASRAGGGNEQFF; CDR3 DNA: TGTGCCAGCAGAGCAGGGGGCGGCAATGAGCAGTTCTTC; clone size: NA; V gene: TRBV27; J gene: TRBJ2-1; D gene: TRBD1
CDR3 protein: CSVHNPGQGYVGQYF; CDR3 DNA: TGCAGCGTCCACAACCCGGGACAGGGATATGTCGGGCAGTACTTC; clone size: NA; V gene: TRBV29-1; J gene: TRBJ2-7; D gene: TRBD1
CDR3 protein: CASSQAWPTGELFF; CDR3 DNA: TGTGCCAGCAGCCAGGCGTGGCCCACCGGGGAGCTGTTTTTT; clone size: NA; V gene: TRBV6-5; J gene: TRBJ2-2; D gene: NA
CDR3 protein: CAWSVRTGNMGTEAFF; CDR3 DNA: TGTGCCTGGAGTGTAAGGACAGGGAACATGGGGACTGAAGCTTTCTTT; clone size: few; V gene: TRBV30; J gene: TRBJ1-1; D gene: TRBD1
CDR3 protein: CASSVVGRTGGSYNEQFF; CDR3 DNA: TGTGCCAGCAGCGTAGTAGGTCGAACAGGGGGCTCCTACAATGAGCAGTTCTTC; clone size: NA; V gene: TRBV9; J gene: TRBJ2-1; D gene: TRBD1
CDR3 protein: CASKVPGGGYTF; CDR3 DNA: TGTGCCAGCAAGGTTCCCGGAGGTGGCTACACCTTC; clone size: NA; V gene: TRBV6-6; J gene: TRBJ1-2; D gene: NA
CDR3 protein: CASSVDPAGDMNTEAFF; CDR3 DNA: TGTGCCAGCAGCGTAGACCCCGCCGGCGACATGAACACTGAAGCTTTCTTT; clone size: NA; V gene: TRBV9; J gene: TRBJ1-1; D gene: NA
CDR3 protein: CASSSRQGTMNTEAFF; CDR3 DNA: TGTGCCAGCAGTTCCCGACAGGGGACTATGAACACTGAAGCTTTCTTT; clone size: NA; V gene: TRBV6-5; J gene: TRBJ1-1; D gene: TRBD1
CDR3 protein: CASSPYDTNYGYTF; CDR3 DNA: TGCGCCAGCAGCCCCTATGACACTAACTATGGCTACACCTTC; clone size: NA; V gene: TRBV5-1; J gene: TRBJ1-2; D gene: NA
CDR3 protein: CATRPPSTDTQYF; CDR3 DNA: TGTGCCACCCGTCCCCCTAGCACAGATACGCAGTATTTT; clone size: NA; V gene: TRBV6-5; J gene: TRBJ2-3; D gene: NA
CDR3 protein: CASSERTGVVEQYF; CDR3 DNA: TGCGCCAGCAGCGAAAGGACAGGGGTGGTCGAGCAGTACTTC; clone size: NA; V gene: TRBV5-1; J gene: TRBJ2-7; D gene: TRBD1
CDR3 protein: CASSGPTGDGYTF; CDR3 DNA: TGTGCCAGCAGCGGGCCGACAGGGGATGGCTACACCTTC; clone size: NA; V gene: TRBV5-8; J gene: TRBJ1-2; D gene: TRBD1
CDR3 protein: CASSPGQGAGEQYF; CDR3 DNA: TGTGCCAGCAGCCCGGGACAGGGGGCGGGAGAGCAGTACTTC; clone size: NA; V gene: TRBV11-3; J gene: TRBJ2-7; D gene: TRBD1
CDR3 protein: CSVTSWYF; CDR3 DNA: TGCAGTGTCACTAGCTGGTACTTC; clone size: once; V gene: TRBV20-1; J gene: TRBJ2-7; D gene: NA
CDR3 protein: CASSRGDLNTEAFF; CDR3 DNA: TGTGCCAGTAGTAGGGGGGACTTGAACACTGAAGCTTTCTTT; clone size: NA; V gene: TRBV19; J gene: TRBJ1-1; D gene: NA
CDR3 protein: CASSLRPDTSYTF; CDR3 DNA: TGTGCCAGCAGTTTAAGGCCGGACACAAGCTACACCTTC; clone size: NA; V gene: TRBV27; J gene: TRBJ1-2; D gene: NA